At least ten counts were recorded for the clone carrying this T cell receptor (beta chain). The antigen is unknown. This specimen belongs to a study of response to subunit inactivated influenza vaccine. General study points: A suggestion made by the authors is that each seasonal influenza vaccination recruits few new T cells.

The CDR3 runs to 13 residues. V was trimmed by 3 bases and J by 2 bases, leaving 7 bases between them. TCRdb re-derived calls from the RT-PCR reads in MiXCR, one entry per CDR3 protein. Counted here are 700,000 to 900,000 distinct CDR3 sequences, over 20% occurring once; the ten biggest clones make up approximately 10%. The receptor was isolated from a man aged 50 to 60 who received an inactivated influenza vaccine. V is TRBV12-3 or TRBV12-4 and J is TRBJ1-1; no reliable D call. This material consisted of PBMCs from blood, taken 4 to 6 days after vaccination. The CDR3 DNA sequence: TGTGCCAGCAGTTTCGGTGACAACACTGAAGCTTTCTTT. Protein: CASSFGDNTEAFF.